The rows below give T cell receptor beta chains drawn from one sample of a study of Graves' ophthalmopathy and Graves' hyperthyroidism. MiXCR was run by TCRdb on the multiplex PCR reads, yielding one entry per CDR3 protein. The repertoire holds almost 400,000 distinct CDR3 sequences, with around 17% as singletons. The sequencing input was peripheral blood. The receptors originated from a woman aged 18-35 years with Graves' ophthalmopathy. CDR3s include the opening cysteine and the closing phenylalanine or tryptophan. The order of the fields is J gene, clone size, V gene, D gene, CDR3 protein, CDR3 DNA. The D gene is left open where the match is weak. Clone size is given for some rows only: seen once, a few or many times, or a class if the clone is expanded.

TRBJ1-5 | many | TRBV6-1 | NA | CASSETGYSNQPQHF | TGTGCCAGCAGTGAGACAGGTTATAGCAATCAGCCCCAGCATTTT
TRBJ2-7 | many | TRBV28 | NA | CASSGRDYEQYF | TGTGCCAGCAGTGGCAGGGACTACGAGCAGTACTTC
TRBJ2-2 | many | TRBV9 | NA | CASSVEAANTGELFF | TGTGCCAGCAGCGTAGAAGCGGCCAACACCGGGGAGCTGTTTTTT
TRBJ2-7 | many | TRBV20-1 | TRBD1 | CSSSGRGYSYEQYF | TGCAGTTCGTCGGGCAGGGGGTACTCCTACGAGCAGTACTTC
TRBJ2-2 | many | TRBV7-8 | NA | CASSLVRFGELFF | TGTGCCAGCAGCTTAGTCCGGTTCGGGGAGCTGTTTTTT
TRBJ1-1 | many | TRBV6-1 | TRBD1 | CASSEEAGTGDTEAFF | TGTGCCAGCAGTGAAGAAGCCGGGACAGGGGACACTGAAGCTTTCTTT
TRBJ1-2 | once | TRBV6-2/TRBV6-3 | NA | CASSYRPVDYGYTF | TGTGCCAGCAGTTACCGGCCAGTCGACTATGGCTACACCTTC
TRBJ2-5 | NA | TRBV7-8 | NA | CASSHSQGRETQYF | TGTGCCAGCAGCCATTCACAGGGGAGGGAGACCCAGTACTTC
TRBJ1-1 | many | TRBV6-5 | NA | CASSFPAGTEAFF | TGTGCCAGCAGTTTCCCCGCCGGGACTGAAGCTTTCTTT
TRBJ2-7 | NA | TRBV6-1 | TRBD2 | CASSSKRDLTYEQYF | TGTGCCAGCAGTTCGAAGCGGGACCTAACCTACGAGCAGTACTTC
TRBJ1-4 | NA | TRBV6-5 | TRBD1 | CASSSGGASHEKLFF | TGTGCCAGCAGTTCAGGGGGCGCTTCGCATGAAAAACTGTTTTTT
TRBJ1-1 | many | TRBV9 | NA | CASSPWTPPNTEAFF | TGTGCCAGCAGCCCCTGGACCCCTCCGAACACTGAAGCTTTCTTT
TRBJ1-5 | NA | TRBV12-3/TRBV12-4 | NA | CASRGGEVGNQPQHF | TGTGCCAGCAGGGGAGGGGAGGTAGGCAATCAGCCCCAGCATTTT
TRBJ2-7 | many | TRBV7-2 | NA | CASSFYGQGSSYEQYF | TGTGCCAGCAGCTTCTACGGCCAGGGTAGTTCCTACGAGCAGTACTTC
TRBJ2-5 | many | TRBV6-5 | NA | CATRDTKKETQYF | TGTGCCACCCGGGACACAAAGAAAGAGACCCAGTACTTC
TRBJ1-3 | many | TRBV28 | NA | CASSFIGTHSGNTIYF | TGTGCCAGCAGTTTTATAGGGACGCACTCTGGAAACACCATATATTTT
TRBJ1-1 | many | TRBV20-1 | NA | CILRPGNTEAFF | TGCATTCTGAGGCCGGGGAACACTGAAGCTTTCTTT
TRBJ1-2 | NA | TRBV10-3 | NA | CAIRDRSNYGYTF | TGTGCCATCCGCGACAGGTCTAACTATGGCTACACCTTC
TRBJ2-7 | NA | TRBV4-1 | NA | CASSVRQDQYEQYF | TGCGCCAGCAGCGTCCGACAGGACCAGTACGAGCAGTACTTC
TRBJ1-1 | few | TRBV15 | NA | CATSVGNTEAFF | TGTGCCACCAGCGTAGGTAACACTGAAGCTTTCTTT
TRBJ2-5 | many | TRBV28 | NA | CASSPYGETQYF | TGTGCCAGCAGTCCATATGGGGAGACCCAGTACTTC
TRBJ2-7 | many | TRBV11-2 | NA | CASSLDRAASSYEQYF | TGTGCCAGCAGCTTAGATCGGGCAGCGTCCTCCTACGAGCAGTACTTC
TRBJ1-6 | many | TRBV2 | NA | CASLYSGAQVSPLHF | TGTGCCAGCCTGTATAGTGGGGCGCAGGTTTCACCCCTCCACTTT
TRBJ2-7 | NA | TRBV7-9 | NA | CASSAGRGNEQYF | TGTGCCAGCAGTGCCGGCAGGGGCAACGAGCAGTACTTC
TRBJ1-1 | many | TRBV6-5 | NA | CASSYSGQENTEAFF | TGTGCCAGCAGTTACTCGGGACAAGAGAACACTGAAGCTTTCTTT
TRBJ1-1 | many | TRBV30 | NA | CAWRGTLGAFF | TGTGCCTGGAGGGGGACGCTTGGAGCTTTCTTT
TRBJ1-4 | many | TRBV19 | NA | CASKEREKLFF | TGTGCCAGTAAGGAAAGGGAAAAACTGTTTTTT
TRBJ1-1 | many | TRBV29-1 | NA | CSVEVQGLVTEAFF | TGCAGCGTTGAAGTGCAGGGTTTGGTAACTGAAGCTTTCTTT
TRBJ2-2 | many | TRBV6-2/TRBV6-3 | NA | CASSSSSRVSNTGELFF | TGTGCCAGCAGCTCTTCTTCACGGGTATCGAACACCGGGGAGCTGTTTTTT
TRBJ1-2 | many | TRBV6-2/TRBV6-3 | NA | CASSYGQRSANYGYTF | TGTGCCAGCAGTTACGGGCAGAGAAGTGCGAACTATGGCTACACCTTC
TRBJ2-6 | NA | TRBV6-1 | NA | CASSETGAGANVLTF | TGTGCCAGCAGTGAAACAGGAGCTGGGGCCAACGTCCTGACTTTC
TRBJ1-2 | many | TRBV6-5 | NA | CASSHRQAQGGYTF | TGTGCCAGCAGTCATCGACAGGCCCAGGGAGGCTACACCTTC
TRBJ2-2 | many | TRBV27 | TRBD2 | CASSPASGRPQTGELFF | TGTGCCAGCAGTCCCGCTAGCGGGAGGCCCCAAACCGGGGAGCTGTTTTTT
TRBJ1-2 | NA | TRBV6-1 | NA | CASSPNINYGYTF | TGTGCCAGCAGTCCCAACATAAACTATGGCTACACCTTC
TRBJ2-4 | many | TRBV27 | NA | CASSLGTLKNIQYF | TGTGCCAGCAGTTTGGGGACTCTTAAAAACATTCAGTACTTC
TRBJ1-2 | many | TRBV6-2/TRBV6-3 | NA | CASRKQGRYGYTF | TGTGCCAGCAGAAAACAGGGTCGGTATGGCTACACCTTC
TRBJ1-1 | many | TRBV11-2 | NA | CASSREANTEAFF | TGTGCCAGCAGCCGGGAGGCAAACACTGAAGCTTTCTTT
TRBJ1-5 | NA | TRBV12-3/TRBV12-4 | NA | CASSPTVDQPQHF | TGTGCCAGCAGTCCGACGGTGGATCAGCCCCAGCATTTT
TRBJ1-1 | many | TRBV3-1 | NA | CASSLISTAHEAFF | TGTGCCAGCAGCCTAATCTCGACAGCCCATGAAGCTTTCTTT
TRBJ2-6 | NA | TRBV28 | NA | CASRNRASGANVLTF | TGTGCCAGCAGAAACAGGGCGTCCGGGGCCAACGTCCTGACTTTC
TRBJ1-2 | NA | TRBV12-3/TRBV12-4 | TRBD1 | CASRGQGAHGYTF | TGTGCCAGCAGGGGACAGGGGGCGCATGGCTACACCTTC
TRBJ2-7 | few | TRBV11-2 | NA | CASSSRDTGGEQYF | TGTGCCAGCAGCTCCCGGGACACCGGCGGGGAGCAGTACTTC
TRBJ2-7 | NA | TRBV19 | NA | CASSTTGGITYEQYF | TGTGCCAGTAGTACGACAGGTGGGATTACCTACGAGCAGTACTTC
TRBJ1-6 | many | TRBV28 | NA | CASSFRQNSPLHF | TGTGCCAGCAGTTTTCGGCAGAATTCACCCCTCCACTTT
TRBJ2-7 | many | TRBV28 | TRBD2 | CASSRVGRESYEQYF | TGTGCCAGCAGTCGTGTAGGGCGGGAGAGCTACGAGCAGTACTTC
TRBJ2-2 | NA | TRBV3-1 | NA | CASKLRETSGELFF | TGTGCCAGCAAACTAAGGGAAACGAGCGGGGAGCTGTTTTTT
TRBJ1-5 | many | TRBV6-2/TRBV6-3 | TRBD1 | CASSYSNRGLRSLEPQHF | TGTGCCAGCAGTTACTCGAACAGGGGGCTAAGGTCCCTCGAGCCCCAGCATTTT